Listed below are T cell receptor beta chains from one sample, sequenced in a study of Ad26.COV2.S vaccination and SARS-CoV-2 variants. Sequencing used immunoSEQ multiplex PCR; TCRdb keeps in-frame clones, though not all of them. Of about 350,000 clones listed, 86% were seen once; the top ten hold about 10%. The starting material was peripheral blood, obtained in a trial of Ad26.COV2.S vaccine versus placebo. The receptor source for this set is a person aged 18-60 years who received the Ad26.COV2.S COVID-19 vaccine or a placebo. The CDR3 runs from the conserved cysteine through the conserved F or W. Fields, in order: J gene, clone size, V gene, D gene, CDR3 DNA, CDR3 protein. The D gene is left open where the match is weak. The size entry is marked missing in some rows and otherwise reads once, few, many or a size class.

J gene: TRBJ2-1; clone size: many; V gene: TRBV4-1; D gene: NA; CDR3 DNA: TGCGCCAGCAGCCGAGAAGAAGGGCGGCTTAATGAGCAGTTCTTC; CDR3 protein: CASSREEGRLNEQFF
J gene: TRBJ2-5; clone size: few; V gene: TRBV24-1; D gene: NA; CDR3 DNA: TGTGCCACCAGTGATCCGGCCGGCACGGTGAAAGAGACCCAGTACTTC; CDR3 protein: CATSDPAGTVKETQYF
J gene: TRBJ2-3; clone size: NA; V gene: TRBV11-3; D gene: NA; CDR3 DNA: TGTGCCAGCAGCCTTAGCGGTCCCACAGATACGCAGTATTTT; CDR3 protein: CASSLSGPTDTQYF
J gene: TRBJ2-1; clone size: NA; V gene: TRBV9; D gene: NA; CDR3 DNA: TGTGCCAGCAGCGTAGTCCCATTGGGGGGGGCCTCCTACAATGAGCAGTTCTTC; CDR3 protein: CASSVVPLGGASYNEQFF
J gene: TRBJ2-1; clone size: once; V gene: TRBV24-1; D gene: TRBD2; CDR3 DNA: TGTGCCACCAGTGATTTCCGACTAGCGGGGGGTGAGCAGTTCTTC; CDR3 protein: CATSDFRLAGGEQFF
J gene: TRBJ2-5; clone size: few; V gene: TRBV5-6; D gene: NA; CDR3 DNA: TGTGCCAGCAGCTTGGCCAACGGGGAGACCCAGTACTTC; CDR3 protein: CASSLANGETQYF
J gene: TRBJ1-4; clone size: NA; V gene: TRBV5-5; D gene: NA; CDR3 DNA: TGTGCCAGCAGCTTTTGGCAGCCTGCAACTAATGAAAAACTGTTTTTT; CDR3 protein: CASSFWQPATNEKLFF
J gene: TRBJ2-3; clone size: NA; V gene: TRBV27; D gene: NA; CDR3 DNA: TGTGCCAGCAGTTTCCCATTAGGGGAACCCCCCGCAGATACGCAGTATTTT; CDR3 protein: CASSFPLGEPPADTQYF
J gene: TRBJ2-7; clone size: NA; V gene: TRBV10-2; D gene: TRBD2; CDR3 DNA: TGCGCCAGCAGGGCTACTAGCGGGGCAAGCTCCTACGAGCAGTACTTC; CDR3 protein: CASRATSGASSYEQYF
J gene: TRBJ2-1; clone size: NA; V gene: TRBV4-3; D gene: TRBD2; CDR3 DNA: TGCGCCAGCAGCCAAGTATATATAACGGGAGGGCCTTACAATGAGCAGTTCTTC; CDR3 protein: CASSQVYITGGPYNEQFF
J gene: TRBJ2-7; clone size: NA; V gene: TRBV5-6; D gene: NA; CDR3 DNA: TGTGCCAGCAGCGGGGACGTTGGGACGGAGTCCTACGAGCAGTACTTC; CDR3 protein: CASSGDVGTESYEQYF
J gene: TRBJ2-3; clone size: NA; V gene: TRBV7-2; D gene: NA; CDR3 DNA: TGTGCCAGCAGCAACCCTAGCACAGATACGCAGTATTTT; CDR3 protein: CASSNPSTDTQYF
J gene: TRBJ1-5; clone size: NA; V gene: TRBV12-3/TRBV12-4; D gene: NA; CDR3 DNA: TGTGCCAGCAGTGGGACAAGCAATCAGCCCCAGCATTTT; CDR3 protein: CASSGTSNQPQHF
J gene: TRBJ1-5; clone size: many; V gene: TRBV6-1; D gene: NA; CDR3 DNA: TGTGCCAGCAGTGAAAGCGGGATCGCTCGGGATCAGCCCCAGCATTTT; CDR3 protein: CASSESGIARDQPQHF
J gene: TRBJ2-2; clone size: NA; V gene: TRBV7-3; D gene: NA; CDR3 DNA: TGTGCCAGCAGCGTTTCCAGAGCTTCCCCCACCGGGGAGCTGTTTTTT; CDR3 protein: CASSVSRASPTGELFF
J gene: TRBJ2-1; clone size: NA; V gene: TRBV30; D gene: TRBD2; CDR3 DNA: TGTGCCTGGAGCTTACTAGCGGGAGGGCCTGTGTTCTTC; CDR3 protein: CAWSLLAGGPVFF
J gene: TRBJ1-4; clone size: NA; V gene: TRBV10-3; D gene: NA; CDR3 DNA: TGTGCCACCTCCCTAGGGATAAATGAAAAACTGTTTTTT; CDR3 protein: CATSLGINEKLFF
J gene: TRBJ2-7; clone size: few; V gene: TRBV14; D gene: NA; CDR3 DNA: TGTGCCAGCAGCCAAGATGCTAGCAAACAGTACTTC; CDR3 protein: CASSQDASKQYF
J gene: TRBJ2-1; clone size: once; V gene: TRBV7-2; D gene: NA; CDR3 DNA: TGTGCCAGCAGCCTTTGGGGGGCAGGGAGAAATGAGCAGTTCTTC; CDR3 protein: CASSLWGAGRNEQFF
J gene: TRBJ2-7; clone size: NA; V gene: TRBV6-2/TRBV6-3; D gene: NA; CDR3 DNA: TGTGCCAGCAGTTACCCGACGGGGGCGATTAGTAGGTACGAGCAGTACTTC; CDR3 protein: CASSYPTGAISRYEQYF
J gene: TRBJ2-5; clone size: NA; V gene: TRBV29-1; D gene: NA; CDR3 DNA: TGCAGCGTTGAAGGAGGGGGGCGTTCGGTAGAGACCCAGTACTTC; CDR3 protein: CSVEGGGRSVETQYF
J gene: TRBJ1-2; clone size: NA; V gene: TRBV27; D gene: NA; CDR3 DNA: TGTGCCAGCAGTCTCTCCGGGCTCCATGGCTACACCTTC; CDR3 protein: CASSLSGLHGYTF
J gene: TRBJ1-5; clone size: NA; V gene: TRBV19; D gene: NA; CDR3 DNA: TGTGCCAGTAGTATAGGGCAGGGCCAGCCCCAGCATTTT; CDR3 protein: CASSIGQGQPQHF
J gene: TRBJ1-1; clone size: NA; V gene: TRBV9; D gene: NA; CDR3 DNA: TGTGCCAGCAGCGTAGTGTGGAACACTGAAGCTTTCTTT; CDR3 protein: CASSVVWNTEAFF
J gene: TRBJ2-7; clone size: NA; V gene: TRBV28; D gene: NA; CDR3 DNA: TGTGCCAGCAGTTTGTCAAGCCCCTTCGACGAGCAGTACTTC; CDR3 protein: CASSLSSPFDEQYF
J gene: TRBJ1-1; clone size: NA; V gene: TRBV19; D gene: NA; CDR3 DNA: TGTGCCAGTACCATGGGTCTGAAGAGCGAAGCTTTCTTT; CDR3 protein: CASTMGLKSEAFF
J gene: TRBJ1-6; clone size: NA; V gene: TRBV5-1; D gene: TRBD1; CDR3 DNA: TGCGCCAGCAGCGACGGACAGGGTAATTCACCCCTCCACTTT; CDR3 protein: CASSDGQGNSPLHF
J gene: TRBJ1-1; clone size: NA; V gene: TRBV5-1; D gene: NA; CDR3 DNA: TGCGCCAGCAGCTTGTCCGCGCCGGGAACTGAAGCTTTCTTT; CDR3 protein: CASSLSAPGTEAFF
J gene: TRBJ2-2; clone size: NA; V gene: TRBV10-3; D gene: NA; CDR3 DNA: TGTGCCATCAACCCAGAGCTGAACACCGGGGAGCCGTTTTTT; CDR3 protein: CAINPELNTGEPFF
J gene: TRBJ1-1; clone size: NA; V gene: TRBV5-1; D gene: TRBD1; CDR3 DNA: TGCGCCAGCAGCTCAAAGACAGGGGCTTTGAACACTGAAGCTTTCTTT; CDR3 protein: CASSSKTGALNTEAFF
J gene: TRBJ1-4; clone size: NA; V gene: TRBV7-9; D gene: NA; CDR3 DNA: TGTGCCAGCAGCGTCGGGACAAACGGAAAACTGTTTTTT; CDR3 protein: CASSVGTNGKLFF
J gene: TRBJ1-4; clone size: NA; V gene: TRBV9; D gene: NA; CDR3 DNA: TGTGCCAGCAGCGCCGAGGGCGGGGCAACTAATGAAAAACTGTTTTTT; CDR3 protein: CASSAEGGATNEKLFF
J gene: TRBJ1-1; clone size: NA; V gene: TRBV10-3; D gene: TRBD1; CDR3 DNA: TGTGCCATCAGGCCAGGACAGGCGAACACTGAAGCTTTCTTT; CDR3 protein: CAIRPGQANTEAFF
J gene: TRBJ2-3; clone size: NA; V gene: TRBV7-9; D gene: NA; CDR3 DNA: TGTGCCAGCAGCTTAGGGGTGCTACCACACCTCACAGATACGCAGTATTTT; CDR3 protein: CASSLGVLPHLTDTQYF
J gene: TRBJ1-5; clone size: NA; V gene: TRBV19; D gene: NA; CDR3 DNA: TGTGCCAGTAGTCCAAGTCAAAGACAGGCCGCTAGCAATCAGCCCCAGCATTTT; CDR3 protein: CASSPSQRQAASNQPQHF
J gene: TRBJ2-2; clone size: NA; V gene: TRBV3-1/TRBV3-2; D gene: TRBD1; CDR3 DNA: TGTGCCAGCAGCCAAGCGACAGGGTTTGGCGGGGAGCTGTTTTTT; CDR3 protein: CASSQATGFGGELFF
J gene: TRBJ2-1; clone size: once; V gene: TRBV6-8; D gene: NA; CDR3 DNA: TGTGCCAGCCCGAACAGGGTAGGCAATGAGCAGTTCTTC; CDR3 protein: CASPNRVGNEQFF
J gene: TRBJ2-7; clone size: NA; V gene: TRBV7-2; D gene: TRBD1; CDR3 DNA: TGTGCCAGCAGATCCGGGACAGAAAGATACTACGAGCAGTACTTC; CDR3 protein: CASRSGTERYYEQYF
J gene: TRBJ1-1; clone size: NA; V gene: TRBV12-3/TRBV12-4; D gene: NA; CDR3 DNA: TGTGCCAGCAGTTTAAACAGGGAAGCTTTCTTT; CDR3 protein: CASSLNREAFF
J gene: TRBJ2-2; clone size: NA; V gene: TRBV24-1; D gene: TRBD1; CDR3 DNA: TGTGCCACCAGGACCGGGACAGCGAACACCGGGGAGCTGTTTTTT; CDR3 protein: CATRTGTANTGELFF
J gene: TRBJ1-2; clone size: NA; V gene: TRBV4-1; D gene: NA; CDR3 DNA: TGCGCCAGCAGCCAATTAAATGGCTACACCTTC; CDR3 protein: CASSQLNGYTF
J gene: TRBJ2-1; clone size: NA; V gene: TRBV19; D gene: NA; CDR3 DNA: TGTGCCAGTAGTAGGGACATTTACAATGAGCAGTTCTTC; CDR3 protein: CASSRDIYNEQFF
J gene: TRBJ1-1; clone size: NA; V gene: TRBV18; D gene: NA; CDR3 DNA: TGTGCCAGCTCACTACTGGAGGGGACTGAAGCTTTCTTT; CDR3 protein: CASSLLEGTEAFF
J gene: TRBJ2-7; clone size: NA; V gene: TRBV28; D gene: TRBD1; CDR3 DNA: TGTGCCAGCAGTTCCGGGACAGTCTACGAGCAGTACTTC; CDR3 protein: CASSSGTVYEQYF
J gene: TRBJ1-2; clone size: NA; V gene: TRBV30; D gene: NA; CDR3 DNA: TGTGCCTGGAGTCGAGAGATCGGACTCGTCGTCTACACCTTC; CDR3 protein: CAWSREIGLVVYTF
J gene: TRBJ2-7; clone size: NA; V gene: TRBV6-1; D gene: TRBD2; CDR3 DNA: TGTGCCAGCAGTGAGGAGGGAGGGAACGAGCAGTACTTC; CDR3 protein: CASSEEGGNEQYF
J gene: TRBJ2-7; clone size: NA; V gene: TRBV19; D gene: NA; CDR3 DNA: TGTGCCAGTAGTATAGGCGGAACTTCCTACGAGCAGTACTTC; CDR3 protein: CASSIGGTSYEQYF
J gene: TRBJ2-2; clone size: NA; V gene: TRBV7-2; D gene: NA; CDR3 DNA: TGTGCCAGCTTGTGGGGTCCGCCCGGGGAGCTGTTTTTT; CDR3 protein: CASLWGPPGELFF
J gene: TRBJ1-4; clone size: NA; V gene: TRBV28; D gene: NA; CDR3 DNA: TGTGCCAGCAGCTCTTCCCAGGTCGGACTCGAAAAACTGTTTTTT; CDR3 protein: CASSSSQVGLEKLFF
J gene: TRBJ1-1; clone size: NA; V gene: TRBV7-2; D gene: NA; CDR3 DNA: TGTGCCAGCAGCCAGCCCCGGTGGCTCTTT; CDR3 protein: CASSQPRWLF
J gene: TRBJ2-7; clone size: NA; V gene: TRBV30; D gene: NA; CDR3 DNA: TGTGCCTGGACGGGTGGCCGCGAGCAGTACTTC; CDR3 protein: CAWTGGREQYF
J gene: TRBJ2-1; clone size: NA; V gene: TRBV11-3; D gene: TRBD1; CDR3 DNA: TGTGCCAGCAGCTCCAGGGGGAGTAAGCAGTTCTTC; CDR3 protein: CASSSRGSKQFF
J gene: TRBJ1-4; clone size: once; V gene: TRBV5-1; D gene: TRBD1; CDR3 DNA: TGCGCCAGCAGCCGTTCCGGGACAGCAAATGAAAAACTGTTTTTT; CDR3 protein: CASSRSGTANEKLFF
J gene: TRBJ2-5; clone size: NA; V gene: TRBV3-1/TRBV3-2; D gene: NA; CDR3 DNA: TGTGCCAGCAGCCAAGGGGCCGCGACGCAAGAGACCCAGTACTTC; CDR3 protein: CASSQGAATQETQYF
J gene: TRBJ1-5; clone size: NA; V gene: TRBV6-5; D gene: NA; CDR3 DNA: TGTGCCAGCAGTTACATCCCCAATCAGCCCCAGCATTTT; CDR3 protein: CASSYIPNQPQHF
J gene: TRBJ1-3; clone size: NA; V gene: TRBV7-8; D gene: NA; CDR3 DNA: TGTGCCAGCAGCCCCCGGGCGTCGGGAAACACCATATATTTT; CDR3 protein: CASSPRASGNTIYF
J gene: TRBJ1-5; clone size: few; V gene: TRBV19; D gene: NA; CDR3 DNA: TGTGCCAGTAGTACGGACCAGCATTTT; CDR3 protein: CASSTDQHF